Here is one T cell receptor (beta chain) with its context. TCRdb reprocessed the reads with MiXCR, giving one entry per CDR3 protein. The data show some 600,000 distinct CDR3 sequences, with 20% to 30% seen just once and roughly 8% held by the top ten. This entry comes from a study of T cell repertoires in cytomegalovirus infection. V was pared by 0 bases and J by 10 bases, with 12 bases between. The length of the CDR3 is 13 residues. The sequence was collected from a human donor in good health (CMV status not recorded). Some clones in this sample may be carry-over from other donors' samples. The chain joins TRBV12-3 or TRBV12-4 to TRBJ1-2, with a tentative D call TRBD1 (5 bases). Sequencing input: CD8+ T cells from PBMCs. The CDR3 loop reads CASSLAQGGDYTF. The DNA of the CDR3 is TGTGCCAGCAGTTTAGCGCAGGGAGGTGACTACACCTTC.